In this sample, the clone carrying this TCR beta chain turned up a few times. Its antigen remains unidentified. This record comes from a study of blood T cells in healthy people across ages. The authors ran a second PCR of 7 to 11 cycles using a sample-barcoded 5' primer and a J-beta primer mix. Every sample returned 2.5 million or more CDR3-containing paired-end reads. TCRdb itself ran the 5' RACE reads through MiXCR, one entry per CDR3 protein. Of about a million distinct CDR3 sequences listed, roughly half are singletons. General study points: Strong correlation was found linking TCR beta diversity to naive T cell percentage. CMV status of donors was unknown, possibly confounding expanded clonotype changes. Long-lived donors carried more naive CD4+ cells and greater diversity than aged donors.

The germline gives CDR1 DFQATT, CDR2 SNEGSKA (reference sequence). Between the trimmed V and J ends, which lost 0 bases and 1 base, there was a span of 9 bases. The CDR3 extends over 14 amino acids. What was sequenced was blood. The chain links TRBV20-1 to TRBJ1-1, with D possibly matching TRBD1 (5 bases). The sequence was obtained from a woman aged 55-70 years in good health. CDR3 coding DNA: TGCAGTGCTAGAGATGGGGGGAGGAACACTGAAGCTTTCTTT. It encodes CSARDGGRNTEAFF.